What follows are 30 T cell receptor beta chains derived from one specimen sequenced in a study of shared clonotypes between healthy human individuals. Libraries were prepared by immunoSEQ multiplex PCR; TCRdb keeps only in-frame clonotypes and omits some of them. The sample shows hundreds of thousands of clones, 90% to 96% of them seen only once. The specimen sequenced was naive CD4+ T cells sorted from blood. Subset reported: CD45RA+ positively selected. These receptors came from a woman aged 30 to 39 in good health.

This sequence joins TRBV28 and TRBJ2-5; TRBD1 matches 9 bases. Per germline, CDR1 MDHEN and CDR2 SYDVKM. The V gene end was trimmed by 2 bases and the J gene end by 1 base; junction bases not matched to a gene: 11. The CDR3 contains 18 residues. The CDR3 DNA follows: TGTGCCAGCAGTTTAGCCTTAGGTTGGGACAGGGCCCAAGAGACCCAGTACTTC. Translated, it gives CASSLALGWDRAQETQYF.

This chain connects TRBV10-3 to TRBJ1-2; 9 positions match TRBD1. V trimming: 1 base; J trimming: 8 bases; junction bases outside the gene matches: 2. This CDR3 contains 13 residues. Per germline, CDR1 ENHRY and CDR2 SYGVKD. CDR3 bases: TGTGCCATCAGTGAGTGGGACAGGGACGGCTACACCTTC. It translates to CAISEWDRDGYTF.

The chain joins TRBV7-9 to TRBJ1-1; D is undetermined. Trimming pared 1 base from V and 2 bases from J, leaving 8 bases between. CDR1 and CDR2 (germline): SEHNR, FQNEAQ (reference sequence). The CDR3 extends over 14 amino acids. CDR3 region: CASSLGTPNTEAFF. Written as DNA, the CDR3 is TGTGCCAGCAGCTTAGGGACTCCCAACACTGAAGCTTTCTTT.

CDR3 nucleotides: TGTGCCAGCAGAGCAACAGGGAGGGCTGAAGCTTTCTTT. Protein: CASRATGRAEAFF. V usage is TRBV6-5 and J usage is TRBJ1-1; D perhaps matches TRBD1 (6 bases). The germline V gene has CDR1 MNHEY and CDR2 SVGAGI. With 6 bases removed from V and 6 bases from J, the gap between germline ends came to 14 bases. The CDR3 runs to 13 residues.

This chain connects TRBV6-1 to TRBJ2-7; 10 bases fit TRBD2. V gave up 7 bases and J gave up 4 bases; unmatched junction bases: 7. Germline V gene sequence: CDR1 MNHNS, CDR2 SASEGT. The CDR3 is made up of 14 amino acids. The CDR3 sequence is CASNLAGGSYEQYF. The CDR3 DNA follows: TGTGCCAGCAACTTAGCGGGAGGTAGTTACGAGCAGTACTTC.

This rearrangement joins TRBV28 to TRBJ1-5, with 7 bases that match TRBD1. After removal of 10 bases from V and 5 bases from J, the junction contained 5 bases not matched to a gene. This CDR3 region has 12 residues. Germline V gene data show CDR1 as MDHEN and CDR2 as SYDVKM. The CDR3 region has the DNA TGTGCCACGTACGACAGGGATCAGCCCCAGCATTTT. This codes for CATYDRDQPQHF.

V and J are TRBV4-1 and TRBJ2-1; tentatively, D is TRBD2 (5 bases). The CDR3 consists of 14 residues. Germline CDR1 reads MGHRA; CDR2 reads YSYEKL. The V end was cut by 1 base, the J end by 3 bases, with 7 bases between. CDR3 amino acids: CASSQGAGYNEQFF. The CDR3, as DNA: TGCGCCAGCAGCCAAGGGGCGGGCTACAATGAGCAGTTCTTC.

To note about this clone: The same CDR3 can be traced to other DNA sequences in this sample. The chain combines TRBV4-2 with TRBJ2-7, with 8 nucleotides matching TRBD2. There are 16 residues in the CDR3. V lost 1 base and J lost 0; bases outside the gene matches: 5. Germline CDR1 and CDR2: LGHNA and YNFKEQ. This chain's CDR3 is CASSQVLAGTSYEQYF. CDR3 sequence (DNA): TGTGCCAGCAGCCAAGTCCTAGCGGGCACCTCCTACGAGCAGTACTTC.

This chain links TRBV7-6 with TRBJ2-1; TRBD2 matches at 8 bases. V shed 5 bases, J shed 7 bases, and the junction held 16 bases outside the gene matches. This CDR3 is 17 amino acids long. Germline CDR1 is SGHVS and CDR2 is FNYEAQ. CDR3 sequence (DNA): TGTGCCAGCAGCCCGCATTTTCCGGGAGGGAGAGAGAATGAGCAGTTCTTC. It translates to CASSPHFPGGRENEQFF.

The chain has TRBV27 and TRBJ2-2, with 7 positions matching TRBD2. J lost 0 bases, V lost 4 bases, and 5 bases had no gene match. Germline CDR1 reads MNHEY; CDR2 reads SMNVEV (reference sequence). The CDR3 has 16 residues. The CDR3 sequence: CASSSTSDPNTGELFF. The CDR3 nucleotides read TGTGCCAGCAGTTCAACTAGCGACCCGAACACCGGGGAGCTGTTTTTT.

V usage is TRBV28 and J usage is TRBJ2-7, with 8 bases matching TRBD1. V lost 4 bases, J lost 5 bases, and 10 bases stayed unmatched. Germline CDR1 reads MDHEN; CDR2 reads SYDVKM. The CDR3 is 15 amino acids. CDR3 loop: CASSSLRTGLHEQYF. CDR3 nucleotides: TGTGCCAGCAGTTCCCTCCGGACAGGGTTGCACGAGCAGTACTTC.

The chain recombines TRBV7-3 with TRBJ2-4; TRBD1 agrees at 7 bases. V lost 1 base and J lost 9; bases outside the gene matches: 9. This CDR3 contains 15 residues. Germline values: CDR1 SGHTA, CDR2 FQGTGA. The CDR3 is CASSLKYDRDPIQYF. CDR3 nucleotide sequence: TGTGCCAGCAGCTTAAAATACGACAGGGATCCCATTCAGTACTTC.

The J gene is TRBJ2-1, the V gene TRBV29-1; TRBD2 matches at 13 bases. This CDR3 is built from 15 residues. J was trimmed by 6 bases and V by 6 bases; bases with no gene match: 8. Per the germline V gene, CDR1 is SQVTM and CDR2 is ANQGSEA. The CDR3: CSVNPTSGRPNEQFF. The CDR3, as DNA: TGCAGCGTGAACCCGACTAGCGGGAGGCCCAATGAGCAGTTCTTC.

In regard to this clone: The sample has other DNA sequences that encode this CDR3 too. The rearrangement uses TRBV19 and TRBJ1-5, with D uncertain. The germline V and J ends were trimmed by 3 bases and 4 bases, with 7 bases remaining between them. Germline V gives CDR1 LNHDA, CDR2 SQIVND (reference sequence). There are 13 residues in the CDR3. CDR3 amino acids: CASSIPGNQPQHF. The CDR3 nucleotides are TGTGCCAGTAGTATTCCGGGAAATCAGCCCCAGCATTTT.

V is TRBV19 and J is TRBJ2-5, with TRBD2 matching over 7 bases. Trimming removed 4 bases from V and 11 bases from J; junction bases left unmatched: 13. This CDR3 contains 14 residues. Germline-derived CDR1 and CDR2 are LNHDA and SQIVND (reference sequence). CDR3 DNA sequence: TGTGCCAGTAGTAAACGACCACGGGGGGAGGAGCAGTACTTC. Encoded protein: CASSKRPRGEEQYF.

V and J are TRBV2 and TRBJ2-5; tentative D call: TRBD1 (6 bases). Germline-derived CDR1 and CDR2 are SNHLY and FYNNEI. The CDR3 spans 14 residues. V was pared by 4 bases and J by 4 bases, with 13 bases between. CDR3 loop: CASSVSGVGETQYF. In DNA form, the CDR3 reads TGTGCCAGCAGTGTATCAGGGGTGGGAGAGACCCAGTACTTC.

The chain has TRBV14 and TRBJ2-2; tentative D call: TRBD2 (6 bases). Germline lookup yields CDR1 SGHDN and CDR2 FVKESK. The CDR3 extends over 16 amino acids. V lost 4 bases, J lost 7 bases, and 19 bases lay in between. Here the CDR3 DNA reads TGTGCCAGCAGCCTCAATCGGCGGGGCGCAGTCGGGGAGCTGTTTTTT. It encodes CASSLNRRGAVGELFF.

The chain links TRBV19 to TRBJ2-1, with 10 bases lining up with TRBD1. Trimming removed 6 bases from V and 7 bases from J; junction bases left unmatched: 6. The CDR3 spans 14 residues. Germline loops: CDR1 LNHDA, CDR2 SQIVND (reference sequence). The CDR3 nucleotides are TGTGCCAGTAGGAAAGGACAGGGGGTGAATGAGCAGTTCTTC. Residues: CASRKGQGVNEQFF.

This sequence joins TRBV2 and TRBJ1-2; possible D gene TRBD1, 5 bases. V was clipped by 3 bases and J by 6 bases, with 17 bases between them. The CDR3 consists of 15 residues. CDR1 is SNHLY and CDR2 is FYNNEI in the germline V gene. The CDR3 protein is CASSDRQGFKNGYTF. The DNA for the CDR3 is TGTGCCAGCAGTGATCGGCAGGGATTTAAGAATGGCTACACCTTC. Looking up the rest from reference TRBV2 and TRBJ1-2 gives the full variable domain: EPEVTQTPSHQVTQMGQEVILRCVPISNHLYFYWYRQILGQKVEFLVSFYNNEISEKSEIFDDQFSVERPDGSNFTLKIRSTKLEDSAMYFCASSDRQGFKNGYTFGSGTRLTVV.

The chain joins TRBV7-9 to TRBJ2-1, with TRBD2 matching over 9 bases. CDR3 size: 16 residues. Germline trimming cut 6 bases from V and 3 bases from J; bases unmatched to any gene: 9. In germline, CDR1 is SEHNR, CDR2 FQNEAQ (reference sequence). The CDR3 DNA reads TGTGCCAGCAGGGCTAGCGGGAAAATGGGCTACAATGAGCAGTTCTTC. Protein: CASRASGKMGYNEQFF.

This chain links TRBV19 with TRBJ2-5; 11 bases align to TRBD1. CDR1 is LNHDA and CDR2 is SQIVND in the germline V gene (reference sequence). V trimming: 3 bases; J trimming: 11 bases; junction bases outside the gene matches: 11. The CDR3 extends over 15 amino acids. For the CDR3, the DNA is TGTGCCAGTAGTATCGGACAGGGGGCAGGGTATGAGCAGTACTTC. This codes for CASSIGQGAGYEQYF.

The V and J genes are TRBV7-9 and TRBJ2-5; 9 bases align to TRBD1. The end of the DNA aligns better with TRBJ2-7, so the J call may be wrong. This CDR3 spans 15 amino acids. CDR1 is SEHNR and CDR2 is FQNEAQ in the germline V gene (reference sequence). The CDR3 sequence: CASSPGQGISYEQYF. The CDR3 DNA reads as TGTGCCAGCAGCCCGGGACAGGGCATCTCCTACGAGCAGTACTTC.

This chain connects TRBV11-3 to TRBJ1-1, with D possibly matching TRBD1 (5 bases). The CDR3 sequence is 15 residues long. V was shortened by 1 base and J by 1 base, with 10 bases between the two germline ends. CDR1 is SGHNT and CDR2 is YENEEA in the germline V gene. This chain's CDR3 is CASSLGLGQNTEAFF. DNA of the CDR3: TGTGCCAGCAGCTTAGGTCTGGGGCAGAACACTGAAGCTTTCTTT.

This clone has a single count. This sequence joins TRBV7-6 and TRBJ2-1; D is possibly TRBD1 or TRBD2 (6 bases each). The CDR3 is 16 residues long. The ends were cut back, 2 bases at V and 9 bases at J, with 20 bases in the middle. In germline, CDR1 is SGHVS, CDR2 FNYEAQ. The CDR3 DNA reads as TGTGCCAGCAGCTTATCCGGGACTGTCTCAGGGGCTGAGCAGTTCTTC. Encoded protein: CASSLSGTVSGAEQFF.

The J gene is TRBJ2-5, the V gene TRBV27; 9 positions agree with TRBD2. CDR3 size: 16 residues. Trimming at V came to 4 bases and at J to 4 bases, leaving 10 bases not matched to a gene. In germline, CDR1 is MNHEY, CDR2 SMNVEV (reference sequence). The CDR3 bases are TGTGCCAGCAGTTCGGGTTGGCGGGAGGGAGGAGAGACCCAGTACTTC. Its protein is CASSSGWREGGETQYF.

In its sample, this clone was seen once. The V and J genes are TRBV28 and TRBJ2-7, with D possibly being TRBD2 (6 bases). V gave up 4 bases and J gave up 3 bases, with 19 bases separating them. CDR3 size: 16 residues. Germline V gives CDR1 MDHEN, CDR2 SYDVKM. CDR3 residues: CASSSPTSPTRYEQYF. CDR3 nucleotides: TGTGCCAGCAGTTCCCCGACTAGTCCCACACGCTACGAGCAGTACTTC.

The chain recombines TRBV6-5 with TRBJ1-2; possible D gene TRBD1, 6 bases. From germline, CDR1 is MNHEY and CDR2 SVGAGI. The CDR3 has 12 residues. The V end was cut by 6 bases, the J end by 6 bases, with 11 bases between. The CDR3 DNA follows: TGTGCCAGCAGCTACGGGGGCCATGGCTACACCTTC. Translating it yields CASSYGGHGYTF.

The CDR3 DNA sequence: TGTGCCAGCAGTTACTCCCAGGGTGCGGAGACCCAGTACTTC. It is translated as CASSYSQGAETQYF. The chain recombines TRBV6-5 with TRBJ2-5; tentatively, D is TRBD1 (5 bases). The CDR3 length is 14 residues. V lost 0 bases to trimming and J lost 5 bases, with 10 bases between them. CDR1 and CDR2 (germline): MNHEY, SVGAGI.

The genes are TRBV18 and TRBJ2-7, with D possibly TRBD2 on 5 matching bases. Germline CDR1 and CDR2: KGHSH and LQKENI. The V and J ends lost 6 bases and 6 bases respectively, with 24 bases between them. The CDR3 is made up of 16 amino acids. CDR3 in amino acids: CASSPSLAASSLEQYF. As DNA, the CDR3 is TGTGCCAGCTCCCCCAGCCTAGCTGCCAGTAGTCTCGAGCAGTACTTC.

This rearrangement joins TRBV6-1 to TRBJ2-7; tentatively, D is TRBD1 or TRBD2 (5 bases each). Trimming left V 3 bases short and J 0 bases short, with 6 bases between. Germline CDR1 is MNHNS and CDR2 is SASEGT. This CDR3 contains 13 residues. The DNA for the CDR3 is TGTGCCAGCAGTGAGAGGGGCTCCTACGAGCAGTACTTC. It is translated as CASSERGSYEQYF.